A single sample is the source of the 18 T cell receptor beta chains below, sequenced in a study of T cell repertoires in cytomegalovirus infection. TCRdb ran MiXCR on the reads and lists one entry per CDR3 protein. The data contain roughly 68,000 distinct CDR3 sequences, 20% to 25% of them singletons. What these receptors recognize is not known. Specimen: PBMCs, sequenced either directly or after in vitro stimulation (not recorded which). These receptors were taken from a human donor in good health (CMV status not recorded). Some clones in this sample may be carry-over from other donors' samples.

The chain is built from TRBV5-6 and TRBJ2-7; D is possibly TRBD2 (6 bases). This CDR3 comprises 14 residues. Deletions cut 6 bases from V and 5 bases from J, with 18 bases between. Germline lookup yields CDR1 SGHDT and CDR2 YYEEEE. CDR3 region: CASTVTRVSDEQYF. CDR3 in DNA: TGTGCCAGCACCGTGACTAGGGTATCGGACGAGCAGTACTTC.

The rearrangement uses TRBV6-6 and TRBJ2-7, with a tentative D call TRBD1 (6 bases). The germline V gene encodes CDR1 MNHNY and CDR2 SVGAGI (reference sequence). V shed 6 bases and J shed 3 bases, with 15 bases lying between them. CDR3 length: 14 amino acids. The CDR3 nucleotides are TGTGCCAGCAGCGCCGGGGACAAATTCTACGAGCAGTACGTC. Translated: CASSAGDKFYEQYV.

The J gene is TRBJ2-5, the V gene TRBV10-3; D is uncertain. Germline assignment: CDR1 ENHRY and CDR2 SYGVKD. The CDR3 has 12 residues. The V gene lost 8 bases and the J gene lost 2 bases, with 9 bases spanning the gap. CDR3 region: CAIARAQETQYF. The CDR3 region has the DNA TGTGCCATCGCACGAGCGCAAGAGACCCAGTACTTC.

This clonotype was observed a handful of times. The chain links TRBV7-2 to TRBJ1-1; D unresolved. CDR3 length: 12 residues. Trimming took off 1 base at V and 8 bases at J, with 8 bases between the two ends. In germline, CDR1 is SGHTA, CDR2 FQGNSA. The CDR3 DNA is TGTGCCAGCAGCTTAGGTTGGGCCGAAGCTTTCTTT. Translated, it gives CASSLGWAEAFF. Variable domain in full (rest from reference TRBV7-2 and TRBJ1-1): GAGVSQSPSNKVTEKGKDVELRCDPISGHTALYWYRQSLGQGLEFLIYFQGNSAPDKSGLPSDRFSAERTGGSVSTLTIQRTQQEDSAVYLCASSLGWAEAFFGQGTRLTVV.

This clonotype has a count of ten or more. This chain joins TRBV19 and TRBJ2-2, with D maybe TRBD2 (6 bases). The CDR3 sequence is 15 residues long. Trimming took off 2 bases at V and 1 base at J, with 8 bases between the two ends. The germline CDR1 and CDR2 sequences are LNHDA and SQIVND (reference sequence). CDR3 loop: CASSINSGNTGELFF. The CDR3 nucleotides read TGTGCCAGTAGTATAAATAGCGGGAACACCGGGGAGCTGTTTTTT.

The sample holds many counts of this clonotype. The V gene is TRBV7-8, the J gene TRBJ2-3; 12 bases are a match to TRBD2. The V gene end was trimmed by 5 bases and the J gene end by 4 bases; junction bases not matched to a gene: 4. This CDR3 is built from 15 residues. Germline V gene lookup returns CDR1 SGHVS and CDR2 FQNEAQ. CDR3 sequence (DNA): TGTGCCAGCAGCCGGGGGACTAGCGGGCCAGATACGCAGTATTTT. Its translation is CASSRGTSGPDTQYF.

This clonotype was seen only once. Its ends do not fully match the called genes, so a read error is possible. The V gene is TRBV7-2, the J gene TRBJ2-1; 8 bases match TRBD2. Germline assignment: CDR1 SGHTA and CDR2 FQGNSA. The CDR3 has 14 residues. Here the CDR3 DNA reads TGTGCCAGCAGCTTAGATCTAGCGGGCTTCGAGCGGTTCTTC. This encodes CASSLDLAGFERFF.

The V call is TRBV19, the J call TRBJ1-5; D gene ambiguous. Trimming removed 7 bases at V and 5 bases at J, with 12 bases between. Germline CDR1 LNHDA, CDR2 SQIVND (reference sequence). The CDR3 runs 13 residues. The CDR3 loop reads CASTPGTHQPQHF. CDR3 nucleotide sequence: TGTGCCAGTACCCCAGGAACGCATCAGCCCCAGCATTTT.

The gene calls are TRBV27 and TRBJ1-1; TRBD1 might be the D (5 bases). Between the trimmed V and J ends, which lost 7 bases and 0 bases, there was a span of 21 bases. Germline V lookup: CDR1 MNHEY, CDR2 SMNVEV (reference sequence). The CDR3 runs 17 residues. CDR3 coding DNA: TGTGCCAGCAAGGGTGTCGGGGGGTCGGGATTGAACACTGAAGCTTTCTTT. As protein: CASKGVGGSGLNTEAFF.

This clonotype was seen a handful of times. V is TRBV19 and J is TRBJ2-2, with 7 bases identical to TRBD2. In germline, CDR1 is LNHDA, CDR2 SQIVND (reference sequence). The CDR3 runs 16 residues. J gave up 6 bases and V 2 bases, and 9 bases lay outside the gene matches. The DNA of the CDR3 is TGTGCCAGTAGTATACCCGGGACTACATCCGCCGGGGAGCTGTTTTTT. Protein sequence: CASSIPGTTSAGELFF. The full variable domain, in which reference TRBV19 and TRBJ2-2 provide the parts outside the CDR3, is DGGITQSPKYLFRKEGQNVTLSCEQNLNHDAMYWYRQDPGQGLRLIYYSQIVNDFQKGDIAEGYSVSREKKESFPLTVTSAQKNPTAFYLCASSIPGTTSAGELFFGEGSRLTVL.

This clonotype was seen at least ten times. The V and J genes are TRBV7-3 and TRBJ2-3, with D uncertain. V lost 5 bases, J lost 4 bases, and 7 bases lay in between. The germline V gene encodes CDR1 SGHTA and CDR2 FQGTGA. The CDR3 is made up of 12 amino acids. In DNA, the CDR3 is TGTGCCAGCAGCGAAGGAGCAGATACGCAGTATTTT. This gives the protein CASSEGADTQYF.

This clonotype turned up a few times. The chain couples TRBV29-1 to TRBJ1-4; possibly TRBD1 for D (6 bases). Trimming removed 6 bases from V and 7 bases from J, with 21 bases in between. CDR1 and CDR2 (germline): SQVTM, ANQGSEA. This CDR3 contains 15 residues. CDR3 in DNA: TGCAGCGTCGCCCCTCTCCTGGGGGCGGGTGAAAAACTGTTTTTT. Translated: CSVAPLLGAGEKLFF.

J is TRBJ2-3 and V is TRBV14, with a tentative D call TRBD2 (6 bases). Between the trimmed V and J ends, which lost 4 bases and 0 bases, there was a span of 14 bases. Germline assignment: CDR1 SGHDN and CDR2 FVKESK. CDR3 size: 16 residues. CDR3 amino acids: CASSRGDAASTDTQYF. CDR3 DNA sequence: TGTGCCAGCAGCCGGGGGGATGCAGCGAGCACAGATACGCAGTATTTT.

This clonotype was observed a few times. The CDR3 region has the DNA TGTGCCAGTAGTAAAGGGACAGCCCAGAACACTGAAGCTTTCTTT. Amino acid sequence: CASSKGTAQNTEAFF. This sequence joins TRBV19 and TRBJ1-1, with 7 bases lining up with TRBD1. The CDR3 contains 15 residues. V lost 4 bases to trimming and J lost 1 base; unmatched junction nucleotides: 6. Looked up from germline, CDR1 is LNHDA and CDR2 is SQIVND (reference sequence). Full variable domain (rest looked up from reference TRBV19 and TRBJ1-1): DGGITQSPKYLFRKEGQNVTLSCEQNLNHDAMYWYRQDPGQGLRLIYYSQIVNDFQKGDIAEGYSVSREKKESFPLTVTSAQKNPTAFYLCASSKGTAQNTEAFFGQGTRLTVV.

J is TRBJ2-6 and V is TRBV29-1; the D gene could be TRBD1 or TRBD2 (5 bases each). Germline V gene data show CDR1 as SQVTM and CDR2 as ANQGSEA. This CDR3 region has 14 residues. Trimming removed 4 bases at V and 4 bases at J, with 11 bases between. CDR3 residues: CSVGPGAGANVLTF. The CDR3 nucleotides read TGCAGCGTTGGGCCCGGGGCCGGGGCCAACGTCCTGACTTTC.

The chain couples TRBV5-4 to TRBJ2-1; D is undetermined. The V gene's germline CDR1 is SGHNT and CDR2 YYREEE (reference sequence). The CDR3 is made up of 15 amino acids. V was clipped by 0 bases and J by 1 base, with 8 bases between them. As DNA, the CDR3 is TGTGCCAGCAGCTTGGACAGCGCTTCCTACAATGAGCAGTTCTTC. Protein: CASSLDSASYNEQFF.

This clonotype has at least ten counts. The rearrangement joins TRBV12-3 or TRBV12-4 to TRBJ1-5, with D uncertain. This CDR3 is 17 amino acids long. Trimming removed 7 bases from V and 2 bases from J, with 21 bases in between. The CDR3 spells CASTLGQRLIGNQPQHF. In DNA, the CDR3 is TGTGCCAGCACCTTAGGTCAGCGTTTAATTGGCAATCAGCCCCAGCATTTT.

V is TRBV7-2 and J is TRBJ2-5, with 7 bases identical to TRBD2. The CDR3 spans 14 residues. Trimming took 3 bases from V and 2 from J; bases not matched to a gene: 3. Germline CDR1 is SGHTA and CDR2 is FQGNSA. CDR3 region: CASSFGLVQETQYF. The CDR3 DNA reads TGTGCCAGCAGCTTTGGACTAGTTCAAGAGACCCAGTACTTC.